This is a list of T cell receptor beta chains from one sample in a study of T cell repertoires in cytomegalovirus infection. The antigens of these receptors remain unknown. TCRdb called the reads again in MiXCR, with one record for every CDR3 protein. The sample shows approximately 1,000,000 distinct CDR3 sequences, about 33% of them seen only once. The starting material was cultured CD8+ T cells from PBMCs, obtained from culture after CMV antigen stimulation. The receptors shown here come from a human donor in good health (CMV status not recorded). Some clones in this sample may be carry-over from other donors' samples. Each CDR3 is given with its conserved first and last residue. D genes are given only for firm matches. The size field is filled for only some rows; it gives once, few, many or a size class.

v_call	cdr3_length	clone_size	j_call	d_call	cdr3_aa	cdr3_nt
TRBV7-9	13	-	TRBJ1-2	-	CASSLAGARGYTF	TGTGCCAGCAGCTTAGCAGGGGCCCGTGGCTACACCTTC
TRBV27	18	-	TRBJ1-1	-	CASSLSARGGTADTEAFF	TGTGCCAGCAGTTTATCTGCCCGGGGGGGCACGGCGGACACTGAAGCTTTCTTT
TRBV7-6	14	-	TRBJ1-2	-	CASSEGGRRSGVTF	TGTGCCAGCAGCGAGGGGGGACGGCGATCGGGGGTGACCTTC
TRBV12-3/TRBV12-4	12	-	TRBJ1-4	-	CASTGLGEKLFF	TGTGCCAGCACGGGGCTGGGTGAAAAACTGTTTTTT
TRBV19	14	few	TRBJ1-1	TRBD1	CASSAQGARTEAFF	TGTGCCAGTAGTGCACAGGGGGCGCGGACTGAAGCTTTCTTT
TRBV20-1	14	-	TRBJ1-2	-	CSARDRASSYGYTF	TGCAGTGCTAGAGATCGTGCGTCCTCCTATGGCTACACCTTC
TRBV15	15	-	TRBJ1-5	TRBD1	CATSTDRGLNQPQHF	TGTGCCACCAGCACAGACAGGGGCCTCAATCAGCCCCAGCATTTT
TRBV27	12	-	TRBJ2-1	-	CASSHPLNEQFF	TGTGCCAGCAGTCACCCCCTCAATGAGCAGTTCTTC
TRBV29-1	14	-	TRBJ1-2	TRBD1	CSVATGQGGWGYTF	TGCAGCGTCGCTACAGGACAGGGGGGTTGGGGCTACACCTTC
TRBV27	16	-	TRBJ1-5	TRBD1	CASSLSWTGYDQPQHF	TGTGCCAGCAGTTTATCGTGGACAGGATACGATCAGCCCCAGCATTTT
TRBV7-8	12	-	TRBJ1-5	-	CVSSLAGQPQHF	TGTGTCAGCAGCTTAGCAGGTCAGCCCCAGCATTTT
TRBV5-1	14	once	TRBJ2-5	-	CASSLAKGGETQYF	TGCGCCAGCAGCTTGGCAAAGGGGGGAGAGACCCAGTACTTC
TRBV5-4	13	few	TRBJ2-1	-	CASSLEEYNEQFF	TGTGCCAGCAGCTTGGAGGAGTACAATGAGCAGTTCTTC
TRBV24-1	18	few	TRBJ2-3	TRBD2	CATSDPQGLAGSTDTQYF	TGTGCCACCAGTGATCCCCAGGGACTAGCGGGGAGCACAGATACGCAGTATTTT
TRBV4-1	16	-	TRBJ2-1	-	CASSQDGGTFYNEQFF	TGCGCCAGCAGCCAAGATGGGGGAACCTTCTACAATGAGCAGTTCTTC
TRBV27	15	-	TRBJ1-6	-	CASTNARNYNSPLHF	TGTGCCAGCACTAACGCGAGAAACTATAATTCACCCCTCCACTTT
TRBV19	15	-	TRBJ1-6	-	CASTTGTPIFSPLHF	TGTGCCAGTACTACCGGGACACCGATTTTCTCACCCCTCCACTTT
TRBV29-1	14	-	TRBJ2-3	-	CSVVGAMGTDTQYF	TGCAGCGTTGTAGGGGCCATGGGGACAGATACGCAGTATTTT
TRBV19	14	-	TRBJ2-5	TRBD1	CAILHGQGQETQYF	TGTGCCATTCTACACGGACAGGGTCAAGAGACCCAGTACTTC
TRBV4-1	21	few	TRBJ2-1	TRBD2	CASSPQGRTSGGISLYNEQFF	TGCGCCAGCAGCCCCCAGGGAAGGACTAGCGGGGGGATTAGTCTATACAATGAGCAGTTCTTC
TRBV7-8	14	many	TRBJ1-1	TRBD1	CASRDPTGENEAFF	TGTGCCAGCAGAGATCCGACAGGGGAGAACGAAGCTTTCTTT
TRBV7-9	16	many	TRBJ1-6	-	CASQGASSSYNSPLHF	TGTGCTTCTCAGGGCGCTTCAAGCTCCTATAATTCACCCCTCCACTTT
TRBV7-4	15	-	TRBJ1-6	TRBD1	CTSSLVWTGNSPLHF	TGTACCAGCAGCTTAGTCTGGACAGGGAATTCACCCCTCCACTTT
TRBV19	13	few	TRBJ1-2	-	CASTLDTRYGYTF	TGTGCCAGTACTCTGGACACGCGCTATGGCTACACCTTC
TRBV11-2	14	few	TRBJ2-1	-	CASSVPGHYNEQFF	TGTGCCAGCAGCGTACCGGGACATTACAATGAGCAGTTCTTC
TRBV12-3/TRBV12-4	20	-	TRBJ2-3	TRBD2	CASSLNPGLAGGTRSDTQYF	TGTGCCAGCAGTTTAAACCCCGGACTAGCGGGGGGGACGAGGTCAGATACGCAGTATTTT
TRBV19	15	-	TRBJ2-1	TRBD1	CASSIGQGGINEQFF	TGTGCCAGTAGTATCGGACAGGGGGGGATCAATGAGCAGTTCTTC
TRBV27	16	-	TRBJ2-3	TRBD1	CASSFLGTGGTDTQYF	TGTGCCAGCAGTTTCCTTGGGACAGGGGGCACAGATACGCAGTATTTT
TRBV19	13	-	TRBJ1-2	-	CASRQGFGYGYTF	TGTGCCAGTAGGCAGGGTTTTGGATATGGCTACACCTTC
TRBV6-5	14	-	TRBJ1-2	-	CASSYSSSGRGYTF	TGTGCCAGCAGTTACTCGAGTTCGGGGAGAGGCTACACCTTC
TRBV12-3/TRBV12-4	13	-	TRBJ2-3	-	CAQARTSTDTQYF	TGTGCCCAAGCAAGGACTAGCACAGATACGCAGTATTTT
TRBV12-3/TRBV12-4	13	-	TRBJ1-6	-	CASTRGSNSPLHF	TGTGCCAGCACCCGGGGGTCAAATTCACCCCTCCACTTT
TRBV14	15	few	TRBJ1-6	-	CASSQRGLGASPLHF	TGTGCCAGCAGTCAACGGGGCCTAGGGGCTTCACCCCTCCACTTT
TRBV9	11	-	TRBJ1-2	TRBD1	CASRDRVGYTF	TGTGCCAGCAGGGACAGGGTCGGCTACACCTTC
TRBV4-3	13	many	TRBJ1-1	TRBD1	CASSPYRGTEAFF	TGCGCCAGCAGCCCGTACAGGGGCACTGAAGCTTTCTTT
TRBV6-2/TRBV6-3	14	-	TRBJ1-2	-	CASSYMTGRYGYTF	TGTGCCAGCAGTTACATGACAGGTCGCTATGGCTACACCTTC
TRBV5-4	13	-	TRBJ1-1	TRBD1	CASKTTGVAEAFF	TGTGCCAGCAAGACGACAGGGGTGGCTGAAGCTTTCTTT
TRBV19	14	-	TRBJ2-3	TRBD2	CATLGRGGPDTQYF	TGTGCCACCCTCGGACGGGGGGGGCCAGATACGCAGTATTTT
TRBV4-1	15	-	TRBJ2-5	TRBD2	CASSHTRGDQETQYF	TGCGCCAGCAGCCATACGCGGGGGGACCAAGAGACCCAGTACTTC
TRBV7-9	15	many	TRBJ2-3	TRBD1	CASSPGTVGTDTQYF	TGTGCCAGCAGCCCCGGGACAGTGGGCACAGATACGCAGTATTTT
TRBV27	13	many	TRBJ1-1	-	CASATLMYTEAFF	TGTGCCAGCGCCACGTTAATGTACACTGAAGCTTTCTTT
TRBV7-8	15	many	TRBJ2-4	-	CASSGQTLAKNIQYF	TGTGCCAGCAGCGGACAGACTCTAGCCAAAAACATTCAGTACTTC
TRBV9	15	-	TRBJ2-3	-	CASSASLSVGDTQYF	TGTGCCAGCAGCGCATCCCTTTCCGTGGGGGATACGCAGTATTTT
TRBV6-5	15	few	TRBJ2-5	TRBD1	CASSYSTTGKETQYF	TGTGCCAGCAGTTACTCAACGACAGGGAAAGAGACCCAGTACTTC
TRBV6-5	17	-	TRBJ1-4	-	CASSDPLRGEESGKLFF	TGTGCCAGCAGTGACCCGCTCCGGGGCGAAGAATCTGGAAAACTGTTTTTT
TRBV7-2	15	-	TRBJ1-3	-	CASSLDLASGNTIYF	TGTGCCAGCAGCTTAGACCTGGCCTCTGGAAACACCATATATTTT
TRBV11-2	15	few	TRBJ2-5	-	CASSPLQSYQETQYF	TGTGCCAGCAGCCCCTTACAGAGTTACCAAGAGACCCAGTACTTC
TRBV19	12	-	TRBJ1-1	-	CATPCSCTEAFF	TGTGCCACCCCCTGCTCTTGCACTGAAGCTTTCTTT
TRBV7-3	16	once	TRBJ1-1	-	CASSSNWDLEDTEAFF	TGTGCCAGCAGCTCCAATTGGGACCTAGAGGACACTGAAGCTTTCTTT
TRBV6-2/TRBV6-3	16	few	TRBJ2-1	-	CASSLRDFYSYNEQFF	TGTGCCAGCAGTCTGAGGGACTTCTATTCCTACAATGAGCAGTTCTTC
TRBV2	13	few	TRBJ2-1	-	CASSEKGRDEQFF	TGTGCCAGCAGTGAAAAGGGAAGGGATGAGCAGTTCTTC
TRBV19	13	-	TRBJ1-1	-	CASLRAANTEAFF	TGTGCCAGCTTGCGAGCTGCCAACACTGAAGCTTTCTTT
TRBV7-6	18	many	TRBJ2-7	-	CASSLLPVQGSPLYEQYF	TGTGCCAGCAGCTTACTGCCCGTTCAGGGCTCTCCGCTTTACGAGCAGTACTTC
TRBV7-9	12	-	TRBJ2-1	-	CASRARVNEQFF	TGTGCCAGCAGGGCCAGGGTCAATGAGCAGTTCTTC